Detailed here is one T cell receptor (beta chain). Its antigen is undetermined. These data originate in a study of human T cells and chemical hapten exposure. On the study more broadly: Each patch test put 0.01% DPC on the upper back, and results were read at 6 days. Patients, a majority of them female, were diagnosed with alopecia areata, totalis or universalis. Study-level points and caveats: TCRs at a frequency above 1 in 1000 stayed unchanged with DPC sensitization.

TCRdb re-called the RACE reads with MiXCR, one entry per CDR3 protein. The repertoire consists of 50,000 or so distinct CDR3 sequences, with roughly a tenth occurring once and the leading ten covering approximately 15%. V lost 3 bases, J lost 7 bases, and 6 bases stayed unmatched. The length of the CDR3 is 13 residues. CDR1 and CDR2 from the germline V gene are DFQATT and SNEGSKA (reference sequence). Stated time point: patch test 3, about 24 weeks after DPC sensitization. As to treatment: therapeutic diphenylcyclopropenone sensitization with weekly scalp DPC. This sequence joins TRBV20-1 and TRBJ2-3, with TRBD2 identical over 8 bases. This sequence was found in a woman aged 40 to 50 with alopecia areata. Some clones in this sample may be carry-over from other donors' samples. Sequencing used whole blood, obtained in connection with sensitization to the hapten diphenylcyclopropenone (DPC). Written as DNA, the CDR3 is TGCAGTGCTAGCGGGGGGGCTAGAAATACGCAGTATTTT. Encoded protein: CSASGGARNTQYF.